The subject of this entry is one TCR beta chain. This sample stems from a study of technical replicates of blood from a handful of donors. Measured with immunoSEQ multiplex PCR; TCRdb has only the in-frame clones, and not every one. The sample contains tens of thousands of clones, around 97% of which appear only once. The V gene end was trimmed by 3 bases and the J gene end by 1 base; junction bases not matched to a gene: 6. Germline V gene data show CDR1 as SGHRS and CDR2 as YFSETQ. CDR3 length equals 16 residues. The receptor was isolated from a human donor in good health. The rearrangement uses TRBV5-1 and TRBJ1-3; 8 bases are shared with TRBD1. Sequenced sample: T cells isolated from PBMCs. The CDR3: CASSSRQGKSGNTIYF. The DNA of the CDR3 is TGCGCCAGCAGCTCCCGACAGGGGAAATCTGGAAACACCATATATTTT. Looking up the rest from reference TRBV5-1 and TRBJ1-3 gives the full variable domain: KAGVTQTPRYLIKTRGQQVTLSCSPISGHRSVSWYQQTPGQGLQFLFEYFSETQRNKGNFPGRFSGRQFSNSRSEMNVSTLELGDSALYLCASSSRQGKSGNTIYFGEGSWLTVV.